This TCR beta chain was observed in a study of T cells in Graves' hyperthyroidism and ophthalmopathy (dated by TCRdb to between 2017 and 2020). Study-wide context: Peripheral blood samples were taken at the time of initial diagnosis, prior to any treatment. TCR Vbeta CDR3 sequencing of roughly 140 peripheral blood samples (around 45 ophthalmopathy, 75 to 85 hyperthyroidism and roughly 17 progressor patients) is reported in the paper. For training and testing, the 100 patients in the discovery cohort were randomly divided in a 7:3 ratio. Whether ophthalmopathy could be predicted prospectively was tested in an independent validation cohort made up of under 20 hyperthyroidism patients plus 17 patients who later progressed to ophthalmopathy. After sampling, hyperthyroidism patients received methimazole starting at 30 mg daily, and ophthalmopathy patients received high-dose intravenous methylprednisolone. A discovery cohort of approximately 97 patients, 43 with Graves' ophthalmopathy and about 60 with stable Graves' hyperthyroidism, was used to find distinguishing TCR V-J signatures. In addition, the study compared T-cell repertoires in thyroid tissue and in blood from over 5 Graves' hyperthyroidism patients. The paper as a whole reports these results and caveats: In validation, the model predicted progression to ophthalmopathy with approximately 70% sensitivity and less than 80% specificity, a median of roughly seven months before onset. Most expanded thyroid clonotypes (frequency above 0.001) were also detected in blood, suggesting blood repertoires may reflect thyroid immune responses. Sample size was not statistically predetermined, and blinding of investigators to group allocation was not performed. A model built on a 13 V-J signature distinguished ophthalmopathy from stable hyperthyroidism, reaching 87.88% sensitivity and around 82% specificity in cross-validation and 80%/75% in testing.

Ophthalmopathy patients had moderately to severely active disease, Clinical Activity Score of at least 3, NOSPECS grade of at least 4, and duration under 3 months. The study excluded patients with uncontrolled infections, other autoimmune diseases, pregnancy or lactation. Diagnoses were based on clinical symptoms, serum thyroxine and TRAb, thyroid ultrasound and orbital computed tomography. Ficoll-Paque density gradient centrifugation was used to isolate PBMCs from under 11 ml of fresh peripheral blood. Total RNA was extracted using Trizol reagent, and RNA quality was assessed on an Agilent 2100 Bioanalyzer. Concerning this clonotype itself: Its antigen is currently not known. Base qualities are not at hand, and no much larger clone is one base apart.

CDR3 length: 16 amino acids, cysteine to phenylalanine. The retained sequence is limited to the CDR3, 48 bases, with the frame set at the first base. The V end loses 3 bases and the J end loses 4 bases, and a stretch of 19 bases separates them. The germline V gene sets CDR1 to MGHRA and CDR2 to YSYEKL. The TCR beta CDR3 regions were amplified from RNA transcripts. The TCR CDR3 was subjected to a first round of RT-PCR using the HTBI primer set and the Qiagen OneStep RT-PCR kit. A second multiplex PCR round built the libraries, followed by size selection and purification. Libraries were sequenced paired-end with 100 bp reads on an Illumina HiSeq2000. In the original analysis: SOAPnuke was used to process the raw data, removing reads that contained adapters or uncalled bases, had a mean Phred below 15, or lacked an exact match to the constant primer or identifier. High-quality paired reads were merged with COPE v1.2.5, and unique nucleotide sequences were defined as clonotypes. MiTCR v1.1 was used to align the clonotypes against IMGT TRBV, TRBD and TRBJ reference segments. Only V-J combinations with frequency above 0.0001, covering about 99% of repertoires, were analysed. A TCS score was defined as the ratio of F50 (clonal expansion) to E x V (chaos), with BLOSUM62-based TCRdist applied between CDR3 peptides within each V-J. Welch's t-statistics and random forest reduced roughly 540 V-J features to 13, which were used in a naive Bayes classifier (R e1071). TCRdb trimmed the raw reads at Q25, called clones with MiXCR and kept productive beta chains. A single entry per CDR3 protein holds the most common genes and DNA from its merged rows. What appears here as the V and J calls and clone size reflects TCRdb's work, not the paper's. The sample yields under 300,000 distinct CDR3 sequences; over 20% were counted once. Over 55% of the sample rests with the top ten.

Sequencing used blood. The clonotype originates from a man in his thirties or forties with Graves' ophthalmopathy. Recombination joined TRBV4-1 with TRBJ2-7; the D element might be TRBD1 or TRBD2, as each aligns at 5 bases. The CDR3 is CASSHSGTHLRYEQYF. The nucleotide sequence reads TGCGCCAGCAGCCACTCGGGGACCCATTTGAGATACGAGCAGTACTTC.